Listed below are T cell receptor beta chains from one sample, sequenced in a study of response to subunit inactivated influenza vaccine. TCRdb used MiXCR to reprocess the RT-PCR reads, holding one entry per CDR3 protein. The repertoire holds some 850,000 distinct CDR3 sequences, with under 20% as singletons. Source: PBMCs from blood, taken 5 to 6 days after vaccination. These receptors originate from a middle-aged man who received an inactivated influenza vaccine. The CDR3 runs from the conserved cysteine through the conserved F or W. A D gene is named only where the DNA matches it firmly. A row's size may be missing; if present it is once, few, many or a size class.

d_gene	v_gene	j_gene	abundance	len	CDR3nt	CDR3aa
TRBD2	TRBV30	TRBJ2-1	NA	12	TGTGCCTCGGGGGGACTAGCGGGAATAAAATTCTTC	CASGGLAGIKFF
TRBD2	TRBV12-3/TRBV12-4	TRBJ2-1	NA	14	TGTGCCAGCAGTAGACTAGCGGGGGGTGAGGAGCAGTTCTTC	CASSRLAGGEEQFF
NA	TRBV9	TRBJ2-2	NA	14	TGTGCCAGCAGCGTAGGGGTGGAGACCGGGGAGCTGTTTTTT	CASSVGVETGELFF
NA	TRBV10-2	TRBJ2-1	few	16	TGCGCCAGCAGGAGGGGCAGGCCTAATACGAACAATGAGCAGTTCTTC	CASRRGRPNTNNEQFF
NA	TRBV5-1	TRBJ2-1	NA	14	TGCGCCAGCAGCTGGGACCATCCCCACAATGAGCAGTTCTTC	CASSWDHPHNEQFF
TRBD2	TRBV4-2	TRBJ2-7	few	15	TGTGCCAGCAGCCAAGACCTAGCGGGGGCCTACGAGCAGTACTTC	CASSQDLAGAYEQYF
TRBD2	TRBV4-3	TRBJ2-3	few	18	TGCGCCAGCAGCCAAGAGTTAACTAGCGCAGGGAGCACAGATACGCAGTATTTT	CASSQELTSAGSTDTQYF
TRBD2	TRBV27	TRBJ2-5	many	15	TGTGCCAGCAGTTTGGGCGGACTAGCTTGGGAGACCCAGTACTTC	CASSLGGLAWETQYF
TRBD2	TRBV20-1	TRBJ2-1	NA	15	TGCAGTGCAAACGGACTAGCGGGACTTCCCAATGAGCAGTTCTTC	CSANGLAGLPNEQFF
NA	TRBV20-1	TRBJ2-3	NA	13	TGCAGTGCGTTCCTCCCAGGGGCAGATACGCAGTATTTT	CSAFLPGADTQYF
TRBD2	TRBV6-2/TRBV6-3	TRBJ2-3	NA	14	TGTGCCAGCAGCACCGGGGGGGCCATGGATACGCAGTATTTT	CASSTGGAMDTQYF
TRBD1	TRBV7-9	TRBJ2-7	once	14	TGTGCCAGCTGCTTAGGGACAGGGGGCTACGAGCAGTACTTC	CASCLGTGGYEQYF
TRBD2	TRBV7-9	TRBJ2-1	NA	16	TGTGCCAGCAGCTTGCGGACTAGCGGGAGATACAATGAGCAGTTCTTC	CASSLRTSGRYNEQFF
NA	TRBV5-1	TRBJ1-2	NA	15	TGCGCCAGCAGCTTGGACGGGACGGGGGGTTATGGCTACACCTTC	CASSLDGTGGYGYTF
NA	TRBV12-3/TRBV12-4	TRBJ2-7	NA	13	TGTGCCAGCAGTTTTTCGCGACCCTACGAGCAGTACTTC	CASSFSRPYEQYF
TRBD1	TRBV6-5	TRBJ1-1	few	14	TGTGCCAGCAGTCACAGGGGTGGGAACACTGAAGCTTTCTTT	CASSHRGGNTEAFF
TRBD2	TRBV20-1	TRBJ2-1	many	15	TGCAGTGCTAGAGATGGAGCGGGGGGGTACAATGAGCAGTTCTTC	CSARDGAGGYNEQFF
NA	TRBV5-1	TRBJ1-1	NA	15	TGCGCCAGCAGCACTACCGGGACCCTGAACACTGAAGCTTTCTTT	CASSTTGTLNTEAFF
NA	TRBV12-3/TRBV12-4	TRBJ2-2	many	15	TGTGCCAGCAGTCCCTCCAAACTAGGCACCGGGGAGCTGTTTTTT	CASSPSKLGTGELFF
NA	TRBV12-3/TRBV12-4	TRBJ2-7	NA	14	TGTGCCAGCAGTTTAGGACAGGTGAGGGGCGAGCAGTACTTC	CASSLGQVRGEQYF
TRBD2	TRBV7-9	TRBJ2-7	NA	14	TGTGCCAGCAGTCCCTTTGGGGGGGTAGGCGAGCAGTACTTC	CASSPFGGVGEQYF
TRBD2	TRBV11-2	TRBJ2-4	NA	16	TGTGCCAGCAGCTTAGTTGGGGGGGGAGCCAAAAACATTCAGTACTTC	CASSLVGGGAKNIQYF
NA	TRBV7-8	TRBJ2-5	NA	14	TGTGCCAGCAGCTCCCCGACTAGACGGGAGACCCAGTACTTC	CASSSPTRRETQYF
NA	TRBV20-1	TRBJ2-2	many	12	TGCAGTGCTAGAGTTGTCTCCGGGGAGCTGTTTTTT	CSARVVSGELFF
TRBD2	TRBV6-1	TRBJ2-5	many	13	TGTGCCAGCAGGCTAGCGGGACGGGAGACCCAGTACTTC	CASRLAGRETQYF
TRBD1	TRBV5-1	TRBJ2-7	few	15	TGCGCCAGCAGCTTGGTACCGGGACAGGGTCGTGAGCAGTACTTC	CASSLVPGQGREQYF
TRBD2	TRBV2	TRBJ2-1	few	13	TGTGCCAGCACAAAGCGGGAGGGCCAAGAGCAGTTCTTC	CASTKREGQEQFF
TRBD1	TRBV9	TRBJ2-7	NA	14	TGTGCCAGCAGCGTAGGTGGGACAGGGGTCGAGCAGTACTTC	CASSVGGTGVEQYF
TRBD2	TRBV20-1	TRBJ2-3	many	15	TGCAGTGCTAGACGACTAGCGGGACCCACAGATACGCAGTATTTT	CSARRLAGPTDTQYF
TRBD2	TRBV20-1	TRBJ2-1	few	15	TGCAGTGCTCCCCGAACGGACCTCGGGAGGGACGAGCAGTTCTTC	CSAPRTDLGRDEQFF
NA	TRBV7-2	TRBJ2-2	NA	16	TGTGCCAGCAGCTTAGTATCAGGTGGTAACACCGGGGAGCTGTTTTTT	CASSLVSGGNTGELFF
NA	TRBV20-1	TRBJ1-1	few	14	TGCAGTGCTAGAGATGGTAGTGTCCCCACTGAAGCTTTCTTT	CSARDGSVPTEAFF
NA	TRBV27	TRBJ2-7	few	16	TGTGCCAGCAGTATATTGGTCGGGGGCAAGTCCTACGAGCAGTACTTC	CASSILVGGKSYEQYF